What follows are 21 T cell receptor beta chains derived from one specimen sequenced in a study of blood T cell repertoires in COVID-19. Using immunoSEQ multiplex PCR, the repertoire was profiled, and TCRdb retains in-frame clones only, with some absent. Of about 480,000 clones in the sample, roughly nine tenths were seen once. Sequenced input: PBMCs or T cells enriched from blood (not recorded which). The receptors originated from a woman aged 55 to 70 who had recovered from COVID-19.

The CDR3 sequence: CASSLAIAGGQDTQYF. The CDR3 DNA sequence: TGTGCCAGCAGCTTAGCGATAGCGGGGGGGCAAGATACGCAGTATTTT. The chain recombines TRBV11-2 with TRBJ2-3; 11 positions match TRBD2. Germline loops: CDR1 SGHAT, CDR2 FQNNGV. The CDR3 runs to 16 residues. With 1 base clipped from V and 5 bases from J, the junction kept 5 bases outside the gene matches.

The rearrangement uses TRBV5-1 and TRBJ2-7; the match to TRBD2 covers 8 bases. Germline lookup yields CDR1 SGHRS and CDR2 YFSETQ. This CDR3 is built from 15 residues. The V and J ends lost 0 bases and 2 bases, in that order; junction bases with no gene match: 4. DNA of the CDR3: TGCGCCAGCAGCTTGGGTGCGGGGGGCACCTACGAGCAGTACTTC. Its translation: CASSLGAGGTYEQYF.

In DNA, the CDR3 is TGTGCCAGCAGACCCTTGAACAGGGAGAACGATGGCTACACCTTC. This codes for CASRPLNRENDGYTF. This chain links TRBV27 with TRBJ1-2; the D gene is possibly TRBD1 (6 bases). With 6 bases removed from V and 6 bases from J, the gap between germline ends came to 20 bases. Germline V gene sequence: CDR1 MNHEY, CDR2 SMNVEV (reference sequence). The CDR3 runs 15 residues.

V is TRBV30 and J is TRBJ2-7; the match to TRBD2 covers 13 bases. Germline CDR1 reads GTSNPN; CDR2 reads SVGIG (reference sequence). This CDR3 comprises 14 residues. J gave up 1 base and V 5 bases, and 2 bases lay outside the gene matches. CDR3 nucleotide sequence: TGTGCCTGGGGACTAGCGGGGGCTTCCTACGAGCAGTACTTC. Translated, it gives CAWGLAGASYEQYF.

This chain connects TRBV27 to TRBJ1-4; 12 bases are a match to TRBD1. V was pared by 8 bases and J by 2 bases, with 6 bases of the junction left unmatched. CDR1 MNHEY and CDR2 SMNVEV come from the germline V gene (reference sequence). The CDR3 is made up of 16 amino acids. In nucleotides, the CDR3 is TGTGCCAGCCGCGGGACAGGGGGCATCACTAATGAAAAACTGTTTTTT. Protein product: CASRGTGGITNEKLFF.

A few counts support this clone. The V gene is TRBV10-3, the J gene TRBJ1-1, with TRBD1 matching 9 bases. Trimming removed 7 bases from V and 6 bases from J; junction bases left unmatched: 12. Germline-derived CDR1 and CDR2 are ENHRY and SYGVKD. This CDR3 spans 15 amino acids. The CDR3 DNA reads TGTGCCATCACCTCGGGACAGGGATCGGTGGCTGAAGCTTTCTTT. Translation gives CAITSGQGSVAEAFF.

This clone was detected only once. The CDR3 here is CASRPTGSGANVLTF. CDR3 DNA: TGTGCCAGCAGACCCACGGGCTCTGGGGCCAACGTCCTGACTTTC. The chain couples TRBV9 to TRBJ2-6; D remains ambiguous. In germline, CDR1 is SGDLS, CDR2 YYNGEE. V lost 5 bases, J lost 0 bases, and 9 bases lay in between. The CDR3 is 15 amino acids.

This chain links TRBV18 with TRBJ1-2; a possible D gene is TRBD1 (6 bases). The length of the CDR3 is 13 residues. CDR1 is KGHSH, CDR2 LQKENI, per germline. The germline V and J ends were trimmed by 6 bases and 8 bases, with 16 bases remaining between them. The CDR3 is CASSGDRHGGYTF. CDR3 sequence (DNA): TGTGCCAGCTCTGGAGACAGGCACGGAGGCTACACCTTC.

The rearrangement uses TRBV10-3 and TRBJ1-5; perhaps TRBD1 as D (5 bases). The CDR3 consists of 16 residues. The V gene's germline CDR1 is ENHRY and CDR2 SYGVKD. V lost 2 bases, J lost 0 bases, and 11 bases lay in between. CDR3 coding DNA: TGTGCCATCAGTGAGGGTAGGGGTGGTAGCAATCAGCCCCAGCATTTT. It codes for CAISEGRGGSNQPQHF.

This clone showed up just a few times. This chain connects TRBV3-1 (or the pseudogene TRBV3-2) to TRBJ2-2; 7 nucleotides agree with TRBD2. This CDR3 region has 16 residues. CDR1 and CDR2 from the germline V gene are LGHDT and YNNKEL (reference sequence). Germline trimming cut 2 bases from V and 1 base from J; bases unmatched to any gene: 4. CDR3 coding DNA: TGTGCCAGCAGCCAAATGATAGCGGGGAACACCGGGGAGCTGTTTTTT. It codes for CASSQMIAGNTGELFF.

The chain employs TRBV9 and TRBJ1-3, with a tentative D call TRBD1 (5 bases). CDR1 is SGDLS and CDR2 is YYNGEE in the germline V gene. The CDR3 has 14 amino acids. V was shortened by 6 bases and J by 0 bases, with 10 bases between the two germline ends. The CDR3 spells CASNDRPSGNTIYF. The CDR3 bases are TGTGCCAGCAACGACAGACCCTCTGGAAACACCATATATTTT.

CDR3 region: CASHDRGSSGELFF. In DNA form, the CDR3 reads TGTGCCAGCCACGACAGGGGAAGTTCCGGGGAGCTGTTTTTT. J is TRBJ2-2 and V is TRBV7-9; 8 positions match TRBD1. The CDR3 runs to 14 residues. V gave up 8 bases and J gave up 6 bases; unmatched junction bases: 8. CDR1 is SEHNR, CDR2 FQNEAQ, per germline (reference sequence).

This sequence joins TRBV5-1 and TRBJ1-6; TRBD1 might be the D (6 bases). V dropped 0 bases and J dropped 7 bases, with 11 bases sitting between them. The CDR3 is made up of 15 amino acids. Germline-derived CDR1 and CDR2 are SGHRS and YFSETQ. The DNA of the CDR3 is TGCGCCAGCAGCTTGGAACAGGGATACAATTCACCCCTCCACTTT. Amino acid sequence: CASSLEQGYNSPLHF.

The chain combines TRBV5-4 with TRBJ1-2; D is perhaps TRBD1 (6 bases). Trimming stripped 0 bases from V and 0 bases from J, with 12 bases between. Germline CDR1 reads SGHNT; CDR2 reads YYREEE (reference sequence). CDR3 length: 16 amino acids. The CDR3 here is CASSLAGDLSNYGYTF. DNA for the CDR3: TGTGCCAGCAGCTTGGCAGGGGACCTTTCTAACTATGGCTACACCTTC.

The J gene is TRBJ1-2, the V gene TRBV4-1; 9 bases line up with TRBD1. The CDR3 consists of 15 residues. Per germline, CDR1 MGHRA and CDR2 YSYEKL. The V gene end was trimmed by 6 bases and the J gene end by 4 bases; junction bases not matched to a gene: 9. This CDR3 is CASSPDGQGRYGYTF. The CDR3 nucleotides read TGCGCCAGCAGTCCAGACGGACAGGGGCGCTATGGCTACACCTTC.

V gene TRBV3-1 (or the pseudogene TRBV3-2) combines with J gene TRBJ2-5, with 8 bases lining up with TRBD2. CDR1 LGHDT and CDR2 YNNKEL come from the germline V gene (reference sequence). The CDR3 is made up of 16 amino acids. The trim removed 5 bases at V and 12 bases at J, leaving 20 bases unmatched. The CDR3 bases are TGTGCCAGCAGCTACGGGGGGGGGCGCTTGGCTGCCCGCAAGTACTTC. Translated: CASSYGGGRLAARKYF.

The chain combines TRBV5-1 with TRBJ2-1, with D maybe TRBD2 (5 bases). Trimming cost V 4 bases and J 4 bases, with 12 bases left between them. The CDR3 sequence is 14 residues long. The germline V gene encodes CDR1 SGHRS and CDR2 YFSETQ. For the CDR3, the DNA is TGCGCCAGCAGCCCCTGGACTGATTACAATGAGCAGTTCTTC. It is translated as CASSPWTDYNEQFF.

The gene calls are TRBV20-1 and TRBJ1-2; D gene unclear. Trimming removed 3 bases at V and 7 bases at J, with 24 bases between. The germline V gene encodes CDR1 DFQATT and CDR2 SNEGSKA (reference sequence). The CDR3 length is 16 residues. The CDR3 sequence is CSASEGRPMVVGGYTF. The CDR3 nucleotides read TGCAGTGCTAGTGAGGGCAGGCCCATGGTGGTGGGTGGCTACACCTTC.

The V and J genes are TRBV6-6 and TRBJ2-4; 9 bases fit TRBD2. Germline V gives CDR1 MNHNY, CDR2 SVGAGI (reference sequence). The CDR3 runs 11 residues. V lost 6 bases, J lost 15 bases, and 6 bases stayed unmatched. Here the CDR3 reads CASRMGLAWYF. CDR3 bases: TGTGCCAGCAGGATGGGACTAGCATGGTACTTC.

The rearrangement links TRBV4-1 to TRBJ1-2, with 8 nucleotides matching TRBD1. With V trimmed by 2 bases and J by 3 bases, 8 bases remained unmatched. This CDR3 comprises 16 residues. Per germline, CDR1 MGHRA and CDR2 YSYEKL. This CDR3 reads CASSQLRTGHDYGYTF. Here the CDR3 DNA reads TGCGCCAGCAGCCAACTACGGACAGGGCATGACTATGGCTACACCTTC.

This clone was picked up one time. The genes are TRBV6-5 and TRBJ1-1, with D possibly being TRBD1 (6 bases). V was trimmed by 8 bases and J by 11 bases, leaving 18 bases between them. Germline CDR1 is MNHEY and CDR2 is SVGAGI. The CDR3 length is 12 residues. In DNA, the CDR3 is TGTGCCAGCTGGGCGATACAGGGATGGGCTTTCTTT. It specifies CASWAIQGWAFF.